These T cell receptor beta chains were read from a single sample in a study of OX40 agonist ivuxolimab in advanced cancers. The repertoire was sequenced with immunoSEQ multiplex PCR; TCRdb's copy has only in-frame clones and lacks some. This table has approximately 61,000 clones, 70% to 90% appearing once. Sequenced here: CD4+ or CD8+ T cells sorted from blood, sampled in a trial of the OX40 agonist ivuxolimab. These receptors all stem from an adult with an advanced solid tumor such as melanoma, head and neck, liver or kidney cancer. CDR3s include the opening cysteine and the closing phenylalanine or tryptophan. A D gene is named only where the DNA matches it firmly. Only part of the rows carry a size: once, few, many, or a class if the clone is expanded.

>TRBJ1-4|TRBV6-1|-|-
CASGMSGSNEKLFF
TGTGCCAGCGGAATGAGCGGCTCTAATGAAAAACTGTTTTTT
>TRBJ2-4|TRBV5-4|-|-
CASSLGSLGDPKNIQYF
TGTGCCAGCAGCTTGGGGTCATTAGGGGATCCCAAAAACATTCAGTACTTC
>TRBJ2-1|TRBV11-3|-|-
CASRGGSYNEQFF
TGTGCCAGCAGAGGCGGGTCCTACAATGAGCAGTTCTTC
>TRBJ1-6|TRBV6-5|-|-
CASSTGLNYSPLHF
TGTGCCAGCAGTACGGGACTCAACTATTCACCCCTCCACTTT
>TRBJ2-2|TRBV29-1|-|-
CSVGVSAGELFF
TGCAGCGTTGGAGTCTCGGCCGGGGAGCTGTTTTTT
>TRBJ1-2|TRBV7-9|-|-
CASSSRDGNYGYTF
TGTGCCAGCAGCTCTAGAGACGGGAACTATGGCTACACCTTC
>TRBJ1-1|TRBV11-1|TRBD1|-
CASSLGAGQRDEAFF
TGTGCCAGCAGCTTAGGGGCGGGACAGCGCGATGAAGCTTTCTTT
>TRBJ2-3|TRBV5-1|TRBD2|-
CASSLLAGATDTQYF
TGCGCCAGCAGCTTACTAGCGGGGGCTACAGATACGCAGTATTTT
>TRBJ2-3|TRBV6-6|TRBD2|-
CASRSTSGGDTDTQYF
TGTGCCAGCAGGTCGACTAGCGGGGGGGACACAGATACGCAGTATTTT
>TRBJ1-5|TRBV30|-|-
CAWSISSNQPQHF
TGTGCCTGGAGTATAAGTAGCAATCAGCCCCAGCATTTT
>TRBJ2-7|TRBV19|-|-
CASGGGAYEQYF
TGTGCCAGTGGTGGGGGAGCCTACGAGCAGTACTTC
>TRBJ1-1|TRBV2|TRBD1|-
CASSDGKGASTEAFF
TGTGCCAGCAGTGATGGGAAGGGGGCTTCGACTGAAGCTTTCTTT
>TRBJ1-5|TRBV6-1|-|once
CASMFSSDSNQPQHF
TGTGCCAGCATGTTCTCCAGTGATAGCAATCAGCCCCAGCATTTT
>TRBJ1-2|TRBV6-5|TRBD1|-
CASSRDRGNYGYTF
TGTGCCAGCAGCAGGGACAGGGGAAACTATGGCTACACCTTC
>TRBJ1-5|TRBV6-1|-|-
CASTRSDSYNQPQHF
TGTGCCAGCACCAGAAGTGACAGCTACAATCAGCCCCAGCATTTT
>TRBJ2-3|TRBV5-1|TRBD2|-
CASASGTRGGTDTQYF
TGCGCCAGCGCGTCCGGGACTAGGGGAGGCACAGATACGCAGTATTTT
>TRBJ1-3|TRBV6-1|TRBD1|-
CASSAPGQGRPLGNTIYF
TGTGCCAGCAGTGCTCCGGGACAGGGTAGACCCCTTGGAAACACCATATATTTT
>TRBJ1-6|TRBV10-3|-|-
CAIGTDNSPLHF
TGTGCCATCGGTACCGACAATTCACCCCTCCACTTT
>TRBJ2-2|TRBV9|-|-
CASSVPGENTGELFF
TGTGCCAGCAGCGTTCCGGGGGAGAACACCGGGGAGCTGTTTTTT
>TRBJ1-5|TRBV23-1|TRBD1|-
CASSQSVKGAGQPQHF
TGCGCCAGCAGTCAATCAGTAAAGGGGGCCGGTCAGCCCCAGCATTTT
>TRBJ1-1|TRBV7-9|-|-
CASSLHRINTEAFF
TGTGCCAGCAGCTTACATAGGATTAACACTGAAGCTTTCTTT
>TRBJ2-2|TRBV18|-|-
CASSPKAQDTGELFF
TGTGCCAGCTCACCAAAGGCCCAGGACACCGGGGAGCTGTTTTTT
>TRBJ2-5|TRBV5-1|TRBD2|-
CASSRTSGGPGTQYF
TGCGCCAGCAGCCGGACTAGCGGGGGCCCCGGGACCCAGTACTTC
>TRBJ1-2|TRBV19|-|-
CASTLRAGLTGYGYTF
TGTGCCAGTACCCTCCGGGCCGGACTTACTGGCTATGGCTACACCTTC
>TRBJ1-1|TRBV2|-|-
CASSPLGGTEAFF
TGTGCCAGCAGCCCACTCGGGGGCACTGAAGCTTTCTTT
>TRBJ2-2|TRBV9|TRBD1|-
CASSGQGTANTGELFF
TGTGCCAGCAGCGGACAGGGGACGGCGAACACCGGGGAGCTGTTTTTT
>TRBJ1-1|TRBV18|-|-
CASSRRQSNTEAFF
TGTGCCAGCTCACGACGACAGTCTAACACTGAAGCTTTCTTT
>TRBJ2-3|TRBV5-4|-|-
CASSLASAFTDTQYF
TGTGCCAGCAGCTTGGCTAGCGCCTTCACAGATACGCAGTATTTT
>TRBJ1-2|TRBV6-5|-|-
CASQGINYGYTF
TGTGCCAGTCAGGGAATTAACTATGGCTACACCTTC
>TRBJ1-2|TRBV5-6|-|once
CASSLSSGYTF
TGTGCCAGCAGCTTGAGTAGTGGCTACACCTTC
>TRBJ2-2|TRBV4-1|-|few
CASSQEEKAANTGELFF
TGCGCCAGCAGCCAAGAAGAAAAGGCAGCGAACACCGGGGAGCTGTTTTTT
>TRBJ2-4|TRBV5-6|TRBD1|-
CASSPLDRGHAKNIQYF
TGTGCCAGCAGCCCACTAGACAGGGGGCATGCCAAAAACATTCAGTACTTC
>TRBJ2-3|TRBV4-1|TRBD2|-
CASSPSAGGGTDTQYF
TGCGCCAGCAGCCCATCAGCGGGGGGCGGGACAGATACGCAGTATTTT
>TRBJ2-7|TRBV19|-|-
CASRRTEETYEQYF
TGTGCCAGTAGGAGGACAGAAGAGACCTACGAGCAGTACTTC
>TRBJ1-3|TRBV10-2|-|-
CASASGNTIYF
TGCGCCAGCGCGTCCGGAAACACCATATATTTT
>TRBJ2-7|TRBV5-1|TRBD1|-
CASRTGGPLYEQYF
TGCGCCAGCAGGACAGGGGGCCCTCTCTACGAGCAGTACTTC
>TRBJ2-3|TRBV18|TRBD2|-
CASSPPSGVSTDTQYF
TGTGCCAGCTCACCACCTAGCGGGGTTAGCACAGATACGCAGTATTTT
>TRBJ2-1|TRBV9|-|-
CASSFHDNEQFF
TGTGCCAGCAGCTTCCACGACAATGAGCAGTTCTTC
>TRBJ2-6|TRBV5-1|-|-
CASSAQGRANVLTF
TGCGCCAGCAGCGCCCAGGGACGGGCCAACGTCCTGACTTTC
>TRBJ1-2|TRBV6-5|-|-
CASSYTASYGYTF
TGTGCCAGCAGTTACACAGCATCCTATGGCTACACCTTC
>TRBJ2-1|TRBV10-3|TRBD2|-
CAISLIAGGQGNEQFF
TGTGCCATCAGTCTTATAGCGGGGGGGCAAGGGAATGAGCAGTTCTTC
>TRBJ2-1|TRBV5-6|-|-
CASSIPGARSNEQFF
TGTGCCAGCAGCATCCCAGGGGCGCGGAGCAATGAGCAGTTCTTC
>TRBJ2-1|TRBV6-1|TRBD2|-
CASSVSTSGGWGEQFF
TGTGCCAGCAGTGTGTCGACTAGCGGGGGGTGGGGTGAGCAGTTCTTC
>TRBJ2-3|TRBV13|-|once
CASSLRGFGDTQYF
TGTGCCAGCAGCTTAAGGGGGTTCGGAGATACGCAGTATTTT
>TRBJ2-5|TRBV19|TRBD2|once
CASSILSGGAETQYF
TGTGCCAGTAGTATTCTTAGCGGGGGGGCCGAGACCCAGTACTTC
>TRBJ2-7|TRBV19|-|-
CASSHPLGGEYEQYF
TGTGCCAGTAGCCATCCCCTCGGCGGAGAATACGAGCAGTACTTC
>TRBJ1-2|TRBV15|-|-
CATSRVSPTPYGYTF
TGTGCCACCAGCAGAGTTTCTCCTACGCCCTATGGCTACACCTTC
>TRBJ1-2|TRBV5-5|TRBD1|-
CASSGSTGSSGYTF
TGTGCCAGCAGCGGATCGACAGGGAGCAGTGGCTACACCTTC
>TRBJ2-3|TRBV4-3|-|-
CASSAEGTTSTDTQYF
TGCGCCAGCAGCGCCGAAGGAACTACTAGCACAGATACGCAGTATTTT
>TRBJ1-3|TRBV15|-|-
CATSRDKGSGNTIYF
TGTGCCACCAGCAGAGATAAGGGCTCTGGAAACACCATATATTTT
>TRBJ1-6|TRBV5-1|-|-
CASVSDFNSPLHF
TGCGCCAGCGTCAGTGACTTTAATTCACCCCTCCACTTT
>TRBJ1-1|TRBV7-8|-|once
CASSQRAPRRSNTEAFF
TGTGCCAGCAGCCAGAGAGCCCCAAGGAGGTCGAACACTGAAGCTTTCTTT
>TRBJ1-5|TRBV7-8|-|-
CASSPSGRAASNQPQHF
TGTGCCAGCAGCCCGTCGGGTAGGGCAGCTAGCAATCAGCCCCAGCATTTT
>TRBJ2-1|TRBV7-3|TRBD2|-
CASSLIERGEQFF
TGTGCCAGCAGCTTAATTGAGCGGGGTGAGCAGTTCTTC
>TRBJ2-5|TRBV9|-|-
CASSVRGLREETQYF
TGTGCCAGCAGCGTCCGGGGGTTGCGGGAAGAGACCCAGTACTTC
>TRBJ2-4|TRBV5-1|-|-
CASSFGGENIQYF
TGCGCCAGCAGCTTTGGCGGGGAAAACATTCAGTACTTC
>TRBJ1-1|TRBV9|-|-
CASNIGPGNTEAFF
TGTGCCAGCAACATAGGACCGGGGAACACTGAAGCTTTCTTT
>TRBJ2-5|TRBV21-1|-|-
CASSSSSTIRGAWETQYF
TGTGCCAGCAGCAGCTCTTCCACGATCAGGGGGGCCTGGGAGACCCAGTACTTC
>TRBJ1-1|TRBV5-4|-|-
CASSSGFSEAFF
TGTGCCAGCAGCTCGGGATTCTCTGAAGCTTTCTTT
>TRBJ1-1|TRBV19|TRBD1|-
CASSIRTGGGTEAFF
TGTGCCAGTAGTATCCGGACAGGCGGGGGGACTGAAGCTTTCTTT